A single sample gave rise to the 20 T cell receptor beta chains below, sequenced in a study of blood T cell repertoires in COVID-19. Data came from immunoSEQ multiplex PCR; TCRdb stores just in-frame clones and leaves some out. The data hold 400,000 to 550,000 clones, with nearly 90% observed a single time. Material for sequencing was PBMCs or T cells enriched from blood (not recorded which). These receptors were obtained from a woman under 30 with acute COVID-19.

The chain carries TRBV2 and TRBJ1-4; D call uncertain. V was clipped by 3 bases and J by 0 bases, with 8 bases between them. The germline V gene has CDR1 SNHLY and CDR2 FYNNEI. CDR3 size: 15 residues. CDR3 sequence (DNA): TGTGCCAGCAGTGATTACAGATCAACTAATGAAAAACTGTTTTTT. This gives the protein CASSDYRSTNEKLFF.

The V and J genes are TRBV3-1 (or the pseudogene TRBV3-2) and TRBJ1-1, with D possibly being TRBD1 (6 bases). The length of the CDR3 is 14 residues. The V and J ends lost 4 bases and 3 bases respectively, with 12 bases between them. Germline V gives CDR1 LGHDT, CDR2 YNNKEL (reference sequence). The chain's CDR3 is CASSPRGLDTEAFF. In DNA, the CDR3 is TGTGCCAGCAGCCCTAGGGGGTTGGACACTGAAGCTTTCTTT.

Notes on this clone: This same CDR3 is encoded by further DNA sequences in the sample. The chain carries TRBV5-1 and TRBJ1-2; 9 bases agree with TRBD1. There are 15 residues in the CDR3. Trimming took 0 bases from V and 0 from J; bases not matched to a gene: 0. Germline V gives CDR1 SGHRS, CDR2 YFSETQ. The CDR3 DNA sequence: TGCGCCAGCAGCTTGGGACAGGGGGCTAACTATGGCTACACCTTC. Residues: CASSLGQGANYGYTF.

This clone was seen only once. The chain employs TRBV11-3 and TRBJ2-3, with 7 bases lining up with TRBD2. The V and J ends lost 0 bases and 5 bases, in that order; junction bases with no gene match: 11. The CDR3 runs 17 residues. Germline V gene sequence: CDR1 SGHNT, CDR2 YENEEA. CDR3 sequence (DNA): TGTGCCAGCAGCTTAGAAGGTGGCGGGGGAAGGCGAGATACGCAGTATTTT. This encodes CASSLEGGGGRRDTQYF.

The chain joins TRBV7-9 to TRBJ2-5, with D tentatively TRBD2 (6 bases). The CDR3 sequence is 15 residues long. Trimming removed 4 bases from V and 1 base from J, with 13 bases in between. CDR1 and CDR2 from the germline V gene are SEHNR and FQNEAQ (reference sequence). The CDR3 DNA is TGTGCCAGCAGCTCCGGGGGAGAAGGCCAAGAGACCCAGTACTTC. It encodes CASSSGGEGQETQYF.

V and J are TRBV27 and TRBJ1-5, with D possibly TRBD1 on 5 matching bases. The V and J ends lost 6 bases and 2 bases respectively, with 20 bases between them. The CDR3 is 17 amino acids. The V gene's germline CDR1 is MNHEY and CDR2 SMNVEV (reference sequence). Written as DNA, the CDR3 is TGTGCCAGCAGCCTCGCCGGGACTCTTGTTGGCAATCAGCCCCAGCATTTT. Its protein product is CASSLAGTLVGNQPQHF.

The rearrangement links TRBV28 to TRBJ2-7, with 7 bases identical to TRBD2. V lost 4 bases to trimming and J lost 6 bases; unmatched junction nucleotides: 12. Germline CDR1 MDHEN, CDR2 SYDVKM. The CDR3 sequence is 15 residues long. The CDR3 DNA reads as TGTGCCAGCAGTTCCCCCCGGACTAGATCCACCGAGCAGTACTTC. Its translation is CASSSPRTRSTEQYF.

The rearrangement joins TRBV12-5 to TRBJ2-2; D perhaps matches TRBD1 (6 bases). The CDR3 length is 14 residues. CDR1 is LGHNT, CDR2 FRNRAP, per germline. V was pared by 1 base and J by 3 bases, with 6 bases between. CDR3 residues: CASGLGTDTGELFF. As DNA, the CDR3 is TGTGCTAGTGGTTTGGGGACAGACACCGGGGAGCTGTTTTTT.

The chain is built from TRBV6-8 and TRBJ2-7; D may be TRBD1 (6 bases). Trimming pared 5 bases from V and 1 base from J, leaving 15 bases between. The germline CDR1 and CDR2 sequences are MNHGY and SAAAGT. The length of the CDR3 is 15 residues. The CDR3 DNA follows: TGTGCCAGCAGTCGGGACATCCTTGGGTCCTACGAGCAGTACTTC. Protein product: CASSRDILGSYEQYF.

The CDR3 DNA follows: TGTGCCAGCAGCTCCGGACCGACTAGCGGAACCTACGAGCAGTACTTC. It encodes CASSSGPTSGTYEQYF. The V and J genes are TRBV13 and TRBJ2-7; 9 bases line up with TRBD2. V lost 4 bases and J lost 2; bases outside the gene matches: 9. Germline CDR1 is PRHDT and CDR2 is FYEKMQ (reference sequence). The CDR3 spans 16 residues.

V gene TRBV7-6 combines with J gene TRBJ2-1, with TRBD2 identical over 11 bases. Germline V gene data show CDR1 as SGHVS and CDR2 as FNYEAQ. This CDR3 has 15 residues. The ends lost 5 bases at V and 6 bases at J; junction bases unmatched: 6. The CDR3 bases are TGTGCCAGCAGCCTAGGACTAGCGGGTTCCAATGAGCAGTTCTTC. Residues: CASSLGLAGSNEQFF.

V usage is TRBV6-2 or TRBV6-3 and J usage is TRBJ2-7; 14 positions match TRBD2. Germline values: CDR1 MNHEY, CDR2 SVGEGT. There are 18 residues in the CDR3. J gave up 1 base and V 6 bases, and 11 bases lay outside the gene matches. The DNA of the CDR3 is TGTGCCAGCAGCCGCCGTATTGGGACTAGCGGGAGTTCCTACGAGCAGTACTTC. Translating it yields CASSRRIGTSGSSYEQYF.

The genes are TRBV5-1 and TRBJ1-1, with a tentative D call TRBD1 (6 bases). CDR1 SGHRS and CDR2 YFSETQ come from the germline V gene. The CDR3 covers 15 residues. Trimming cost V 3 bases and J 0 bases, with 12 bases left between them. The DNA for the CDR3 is TGCGCCAGCAGCTACGGAGACAGGTTGAACACTGAAGCTTTCTTT. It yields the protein CASSYGDRLNTEAFF.

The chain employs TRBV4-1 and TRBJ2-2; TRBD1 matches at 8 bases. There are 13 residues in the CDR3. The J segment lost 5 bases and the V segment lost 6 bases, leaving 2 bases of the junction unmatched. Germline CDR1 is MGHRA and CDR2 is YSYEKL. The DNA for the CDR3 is TGCGCCAGCAGGGACAGGGATACCGGGGAGCTGTTTTTT. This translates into CASRDRDTGELFF.

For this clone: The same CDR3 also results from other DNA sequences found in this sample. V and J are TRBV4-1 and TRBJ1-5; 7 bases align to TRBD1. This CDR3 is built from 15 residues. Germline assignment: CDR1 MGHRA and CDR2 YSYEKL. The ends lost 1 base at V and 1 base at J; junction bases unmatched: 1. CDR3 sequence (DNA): TGCGCCAGCAGCCAAGGACAGGGCAGCAATCAGCCCCAGCATTTT. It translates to CASSQGQGSNQPQHF.

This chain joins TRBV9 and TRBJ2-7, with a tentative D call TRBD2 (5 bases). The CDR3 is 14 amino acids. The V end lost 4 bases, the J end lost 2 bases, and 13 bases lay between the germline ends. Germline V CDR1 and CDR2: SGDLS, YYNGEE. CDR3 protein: CASSPDFGTYEQYF. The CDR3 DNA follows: TGTGCCAGCAGCCCCGACTTCGGGACCTACGAGCAGTACTTC. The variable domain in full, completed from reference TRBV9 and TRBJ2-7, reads DSGVTQTPKHLITATGQRVTLRCSPRSGDLSVYWYQQSLDQGLQFLIQYYNGEERAKGNILERFSAQQFPDLHSELNLSSLELGDSALYFCASSPDFGTYEQYFGPGTRLTVT.

CDR3 sequence (DNA): TGTGCCAGCAGTTATAGCGGGGGGGGCGCTGGGACCCAGTACTTC. This translates into CASSYSGGGAGTQYF. This chain joins TRBV5-4 and TRBJ2-5, with 11 bases matching TRBD2. The CDR3 totals 15 residues. Germline CDR1 and CDR2: SGHNT and YYREEE (reference sequence). Trimming took 5 bases from V and 7 from J; bases not matched to a gene: 10.

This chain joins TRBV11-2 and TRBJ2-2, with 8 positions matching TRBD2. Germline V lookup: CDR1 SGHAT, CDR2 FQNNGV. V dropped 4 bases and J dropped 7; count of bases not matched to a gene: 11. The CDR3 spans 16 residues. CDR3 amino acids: CASSYYSGKLDGELFF. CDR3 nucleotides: TGTGCCAGCAGCTATTATAGCGGGAAGTTAGACGGGGAGCTGTTTTTT. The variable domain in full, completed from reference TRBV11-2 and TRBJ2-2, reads EAGVAQSPRYKIIEKRQSVAFWCNPISGHATLYWYQQILGQGPKLLIQFQNNGVVDDSQLPKDRFSAERLKGVDSTLKIQPAKLEDSAVYLCASSYYSGKLDGELFFGEGSRLTVL.

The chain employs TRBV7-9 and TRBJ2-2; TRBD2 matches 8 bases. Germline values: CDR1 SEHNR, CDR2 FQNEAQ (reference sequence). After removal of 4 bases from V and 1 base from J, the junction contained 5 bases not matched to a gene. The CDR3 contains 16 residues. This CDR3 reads CASSSVAGMNTGELFF. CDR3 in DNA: TGTGCCAGCAGCTCTGTAGCGGGGATGAACACCGGGGAGCTGTTTTTT. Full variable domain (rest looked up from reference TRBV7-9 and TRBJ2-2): DTGVSQNPRHKITKRGQNVTFRCDPISEHNRLYWYRQTLGQGPEFLTYFQNEAQLEKSRLLSDRFSAERPKGSFSTLEIQRTEQGDSAMYLCASSSVAGMNTGELFFGEGSRLTVL.

CDR3 loop: CASSIGTSGPLRQYF. CDR3 sequence (DNA): TGTGCCAGCAGCATAGGGACTAGCGGGCCTCTCCGGCAGTACTTC. This chain links TRBV7-8 with TRBJ2-7; 12 bases agree with TRBD2. CDR3 size: 15 residues. V lost 5 bases to trimming and J lost 9 bases; unmatched junction nucleotides: 11. CDR1 is SGHVS and CDR2 is FQNEAQ in the germline V gene.